The clone carrying this TCR beta chain has more than one count but fewer than ten. The junction and the germline gene differ at one end; a read error may be behind it. The CDR3 consists of 14 residues. TCRdb re-analysed the RT-PCR reads in MiXCR, keeping a single row per CDR3 protein. The repertoire holds hundreds of thousands of distinct CDR3 sequences, with around 10% as singletons. This sample was taken from a study of response to subunit inactivated influenza vaccine. The same data also contributed to another study, on T cells expressing NK-cell markers. This second report adds: The cDNA for TCR beta came from 5'RACE template switching with UMIs. Leadership of the CD3+CD56-NKG2C+ fraction also belonged to these clonotypes in several donors.

This TCR derives from a man aged 45-65 years who received an inactivated influenza vaccine. This material consisted of PBMCs from blood, taken on the day of vaccination. J is TRBJ2-7 and V is TRBV12-3 or TRBV12-4; 8 nucleotides agree with TRBD2. DNA for the CDR3: TGTGCCAGCGGTTTCCGGGAGGGTCCCTACGAGCAGTACTTC. Encoded protein: CASGFREGPYEQYF.